The 3 T cell receptor beta chains in this list originate from one sample, sequenced in a study of shared clonotypes between healthy human individuals. Clones were sequenced by immunoSEQ multiplex PCR, and TCRdb holds only the in-frame ones, with some missing. The data contain some 2 million clones, over 85% of them singletons. Selected positively for CCR7 and CD45RO-negative, naive CD8 cells excluded terminally differentiated effector memory CD45RA+ cells. The sequenced sample consisted of naive CD8+ T cells sorted from blood. The receptors shown here come from a man aged 18 to 30 in good health.

This rearrangement joins TRBV11-2 to TRBJ2-7; 7 bases align to TRBD2. V lost 5 bases, J lost 3 bases, and 7 bases stayed unmatched. The CDR3 sequence is 14 residues long. Germline CDR1 and CDR2: SGHAT and FQNNGV. This CDR3 reads CASSRTAGDYEQYF. CDR3 sequence (DNA): TGTGCCAGCAGCCGTACTGCGGGAGACTACGAGCAGTACTTC.

This clone was seen just once. This chain uses TRBV5-1 with TRBJ2-5; 8 positions match TRBD1. V lost 0 bases and J lost 5; bases outside the gene matches: 3. The CDR3 runs 14 residues. CDR1 and CDR2 from the germline V gene are SGHRS and YFSETQ. The CDR3 region has the DNA TGCGCCAGCAGCTTGGGAGGACAGGGCGAGACCCAGTACTTC. As protein: CASSLGGQGETQYF.

The chain is built from TRBV27 and TRBJ1-2, with 9 nucleotides matching TRBD1. This CDR3 contains 14 residues. Germline-derived CDR1 and CDR2 are MNHEY and SMNVEV (reference sequence). V was clipped by 5 bases and J by 7 bases; unmatched bases: 8. The CDR3 DNA reads TGTGCCAGCAGTCCGACAGGGGGGTCCCTTGGCTACACCTTC. This sequence encodes CASSPTGGSLGYTF.